Sequencing of this TCR beta chain was carried out in a study of T cell responses to AZD1222 COVID-19 vaccine. Samples with a second dose at about 4 or about 12 weeks were pooled together. Study-level findings and limits: Across the whole spike, CD4 TCRs peaked at regions 160-218 and 743-854.

Of note for this clone: What it recognizes is unknown.

The CDR3 totals 12 residues. The germline V and J ends were trimmed by 5 bases and 6 bases, with 11 bases remaining between them. Germline CDR1 SEHNR, CDR2 FQNEAQ (reference sequence). Measured with immunoSEQ multiplex PCR; TCRdb has only the in-frame clones, and not every one. This sample has 95,000 to 100,000 clones, with roughly 86% found just once. Sequenced here: peripheral blood, sampled 28 days after the second AZD1222 dose. The chain carries TRBV7-9 and TRBJ2-7; a weak D match, TRBD2 (5 bases). The receptor was derived from an adult who received the AZD1222 COVID-19 vaccine. CDR3 sequence reads: CASSRTASEQYF. Written as DNA, the CDR3 is TGTGCCAGCAGCCGGACTGCTAGCGAGCAGTACTTC. Complete variable domain (other parts from reference TRBV7-9 and TRBJ2-7): DTGVSQNPRHKITKRGQNVTFRCDPISEHNRLYWYRQTLGQGPEFLTYFQNEAQLEKSRLLSDRFSAERPKGSFSTLEIQRTEQGDSAMYLCASSRTASEQYFGPGTRLTVT.